Detailed here is one T cell receptor (beta chain). Its matching antigen is unknown. The repertoire was sequenced with immunoSEQ multiplex PCR; TCRdb's copy has only in-frame clones and lacks some. The data contain 4,000 or so clones, about three fifths of them seen just once; the ten biggest clones take up about 64%. The CDR3 totals 17 residues. Each patient got pembrolizumab 200 mg every 3 weeks or cemiplimab 350 mg every 2 weeks. Input was roughly 550 ng to 6,004 ng of genomic DNA from tumor or blood. The source of the sample is a study of T cells in tumors after PD-1 blockade. Study-wide context: Mean per tumor sample: 26,066 templates (roughly 554-100,000), more than 5,000 unique clonotypes. The study's findings and limits: In squamous cell carcinoma, 45% to 65% of expanded exhausted clones were novel versus about 30% of other expanded CD8+ clones.

The chain combines TRBV21-1 with TRBJ2-3; TRBD1 reflects the table's D call only, with no check against the DNA. TRBV21-1 is marked as a pseudogene. The sample consisted of tumor tissue, taken after anti-PD-1 treatment. This receptor was taken from a human donor with cutaneous squamous cell carcinoma. CDR3 residues: CASSKGATAGDTDTQYF. The CDR3 DNA reads as TGTGCCAGCAGCAAAGGTGCGACGGCAGGGGATACCGATACGCAGTATTTT.